Listed below are T cell receptor beta chains from one sample, sequenced in a study of blood T cell repertoires in COVID-19. Method: immunoSEQ multiplex PCR; TCRdb's copy keeps in-frame clones and lacks some. The sample carries just over 300,000 clones, under 90% recorded once. Sequences were obtained from peripheral blood. All receptors derive from a woman younger than 45 with COVID-19, enrolled during active disease. CDR3s include the opening cysteine and the closing phenylalanine or tryptophan. Fields, in order: J gene, clone size, D gene, V gene, CDR3 DNA, CDR3 protein. A D gene is named only where the DNA matches it firmly. Clone size, where shown, is once, few, many, or a class for clones that have expanded.

TRBJ1-1	.	.	TRBV2	TGTGCCAGCAGAAAGACAGTGAACACTGAAGCTTTCTTT	CASRKTVNTEAFF
TRBJ2-4	.	TRBD1	TRBV18	TGTGCCAGCTCACCACGACAGGGTGAGGTGTACATTCAGTACTTC	CASSPRQGEVYIQYF
TRBJ1-2	.	.	TRBV28	TGTGCCAGCCGGGGGAGCGCATTCTATGGCTACACCTTC	CASRGSAFYGYTF
TRBJ1-6	.	TRBD1	TRBV10-3	TGTGCCACTTTAGGGGGACAGATTAATTCACCCCTCCACTTT	CATLGGQINSPLHF
TRBJ1-5	few	.	TRBV19	TGTGCCAGTAGTATCTCTGGGGGCTATCAGCCCCAGCATTTT	CASSISGGYQPQHF
TRBJ1-2	.	TRBD1	TRBV7-2	TGTGCCAGCAGCCCACGACAGGGTTCCGGCTACACCTTC	CASSPRQGSGYTF
TRBJ1-6	.	.	TRBV3-1/TRBV3-2	TGTGCCAGCAGCGTTGACAGCTATAATTCACCCCTCCACTTT	CASSVDSYNSPLHF
TRBJ1-5	.	TRBD1	TRBV7-2	TGTGCCAGCAGCTTAGGGGACAGGGTCGGCAATCAGCCCCAGCATTTT	CASSLGDRVGNQPQHF
TRBJ1-2	.	.	TRBV6-5	TGTGCCAGCAGAGGAACCCAGGGGCTCAACTATGGCTACACCTTC	CASRGTQGLNYGYTF
TRBJ2-3	.	.	TRBV7-9	TGTGCCAGCAGCTTGGACAGAAATACGCAGTATTTT	CASSLDRNTQYF
TRBJ1-5	.	.	TRBV18	TGTGCCAGCTCACCAGGAAGGGGTCCTGGTCAGCCCCAGCATTTT	CASSPGRGPGQPQHF
TRBJ1-2	.	TRBD1	TRBV4-2	TGTGCCAGCAGCCAAGTCCCCGGACAGGAGAGTGATAGGTATGGCTACACCTTC	CASSQVPGQESDRYGYTF
TRBJ2-5	.	TRBD2	TRBV3-1/TRBV3-2	TGTGCCAGCAGCCAAGGGACTAGTGAGACCCAGTACTTC	CASSQGTSETQYF
TRBJ2-7	.	TRBD1	TRBV4-2	TGTGCCAGCAGCCAACCAGGACCGGGACAGGGGGCTTCCTACGAGCAGTACTTC	CASSQPGPGQGASYEQYF
TRBJ2-1	once	.	TRBV19	TGTGCCAGTAGTATCCGCGGGGCCATTTCCTACAATGAGCAGTTCTTC	CASSIRGAISYNEQFF
TRBJ1-6	.	TRBD1	TRBV30	TGTGCCTGGAGGGACAGGGGAAATTCACCCCTCCACTTT	CAWRDRGNSPLHF
TRBJ2-7	once	.	TRBV7-6	TGTGCCAGCAGCTCCATCTATGGCTCCTACGAGCAGTACTTC	CASSSIYGSYEQYF
TRBJ2-1	.	.	TRBV19	TGTGCCAGTAGTATCACCGGTGAGCAGTTCTTC	CASSITGEQFF
TRBJ2-5	.	TRBD1	TRBV15	TGTGCCACCAGCAGAACGGACAGGGGGCGAGGAGAGACCCAGTACTTC	CATSRTDRGRGETQYF
TRBJ1-1	.	.	TRBV20-1	TGCAGTGCTGTATTGAACACTGAAGCTTTCTTT	CSAVLNTEAFF
TRBJ2-1	.	TRBD1	TRBV5-1	TGCGCCAGCAGCTTGGAGGGGGCGAACGGTGAGCAGTTCTTC	CASSLEGANGEQFF
TRBJ2-6	.	.	TRBV4-1	TGCGCCAGCAGCCAAGATAGTTGGACAAGGGGCAAATCTGGGGCCAACGTCCTGACTTTC	CASSQDSWTRGKSGANVLTF
TRBJ1-4	.	.	TRBV28	TGTGCCAGCAGTTCCCCCGGGGGTGAAAAACTGTTTTTT	CASSSPGGEKLFF
TRBJ1-1	.	TRBD1	TRBV7-2	TGTGCCAGCAGCCGGGACAGGGGTTCGACTGAAGCTTTCTTT	CASSRDRGSTEAFF
TRBJ1-2	.	TRBD1	TRBV29-1	TGCAGCGTTGAAGGGGGACAGGTGGCTAACTATGGCTACACCTTC	CSVEGGQVANYGYTF